This T cell receptor (beta chain) derives from a study of blood T cell repertoires in COVID-19. Study-wide background: Collection of acute and convalescent COVID-19 samples took place in the United States, Italy and Spain.

V lost 8 bases and J lost 0, with 11 bases in between. This CDR3 spans 13 amino acids. Germline CDR1 SGHAT, CDR2 FQNNGV. Profiling relied on immunoSEQ multiplex PCR, and the TCRdb table lists in-frame clones only, not all of them. The sample lists over 55,000 clones; roughly 86% were seen once. The gene calls are TRBV11-2 and TRBJ2-7; tentative D call: TRBD2 (7 bases). The sequenced material came from peripheral blood. This clonotype was obtained from a human donor with active COVID-19. The donor label of this sample is uncertain. The DNA of the CDR3 is TGTGCCAGCGGGGGGGCAGACTCCTACGAGCAGTACTTC. This translates into CASGGADSYEQYF.